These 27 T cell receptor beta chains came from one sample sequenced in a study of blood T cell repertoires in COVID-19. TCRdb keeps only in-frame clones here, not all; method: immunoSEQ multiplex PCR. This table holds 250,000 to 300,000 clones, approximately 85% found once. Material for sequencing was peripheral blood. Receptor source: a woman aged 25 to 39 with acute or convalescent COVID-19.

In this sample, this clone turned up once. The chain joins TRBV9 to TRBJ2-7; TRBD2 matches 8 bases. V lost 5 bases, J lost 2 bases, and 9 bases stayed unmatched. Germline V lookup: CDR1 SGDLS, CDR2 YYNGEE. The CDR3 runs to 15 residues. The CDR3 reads CASSPLAGLTYEQYF. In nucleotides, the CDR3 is TGTGCCAGCAGTCCCCTAGCGGGCCTAACCTACGAGCAGTACTTC.

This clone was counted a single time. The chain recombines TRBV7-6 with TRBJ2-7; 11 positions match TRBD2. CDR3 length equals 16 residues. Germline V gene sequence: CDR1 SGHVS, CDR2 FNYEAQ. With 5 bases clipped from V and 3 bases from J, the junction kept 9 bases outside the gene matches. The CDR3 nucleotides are TGTGCCAGCAGCCTCTCCGTAGCGGGAGGGGACTACGAGCAGTACTTC. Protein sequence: CASSLSVAGGDYEQYF.

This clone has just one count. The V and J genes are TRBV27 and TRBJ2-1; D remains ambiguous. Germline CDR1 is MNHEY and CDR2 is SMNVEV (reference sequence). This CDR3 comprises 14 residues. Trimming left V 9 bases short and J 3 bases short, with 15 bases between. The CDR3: CASAGYGDYNEQFF. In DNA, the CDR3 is TGTGCCAGTGCCGGGTACGGAGACTACAATGAGCAGTTCTTC.

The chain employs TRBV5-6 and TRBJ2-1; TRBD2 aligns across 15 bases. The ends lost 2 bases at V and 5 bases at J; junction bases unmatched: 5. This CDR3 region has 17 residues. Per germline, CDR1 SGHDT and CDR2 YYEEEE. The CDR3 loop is CASSLRTSGRADNEQFF. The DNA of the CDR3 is TGTGCCAGCAGCTTAAGGACTAGCGGGAGGGCCGACAATGAGCAGTTCTTC.

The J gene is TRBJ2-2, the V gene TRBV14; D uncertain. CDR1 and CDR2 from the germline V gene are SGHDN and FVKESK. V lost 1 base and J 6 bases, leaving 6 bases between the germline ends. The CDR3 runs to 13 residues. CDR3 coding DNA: TGTGCCAGCAGCCAAGTAGCCCCCGGGGAGCTGTTTTTT. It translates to CASSQVAPGELFF. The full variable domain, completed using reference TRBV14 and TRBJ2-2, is EAGVTQFPSHSVIEKGQTVTLRCDPISGHDNLYWYRRVMGKEIKFLLHFVKESKQDESGMPNNRFLAERTGGTYSTLKVQPAELEDSGVYFCASSQVAPGELFFGEGSRLTVL.

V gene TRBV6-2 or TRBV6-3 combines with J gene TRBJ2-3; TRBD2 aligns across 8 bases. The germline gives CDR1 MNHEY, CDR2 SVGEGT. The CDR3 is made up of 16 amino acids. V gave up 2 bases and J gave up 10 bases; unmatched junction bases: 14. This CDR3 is CASSYPGREATGAQYF. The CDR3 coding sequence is TGTGCCAGCAGTTACCCCGGGCGGGAGGCCACCGGGGCGCAGTATTTT.

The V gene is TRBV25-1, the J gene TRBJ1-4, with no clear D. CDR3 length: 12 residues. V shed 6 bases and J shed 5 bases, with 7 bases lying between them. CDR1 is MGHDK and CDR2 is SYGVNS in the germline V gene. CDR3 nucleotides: TGTGCCAGCAGCCACTTAAATGAAAAACTGTTTTTT. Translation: CASSHLNEKLFF.

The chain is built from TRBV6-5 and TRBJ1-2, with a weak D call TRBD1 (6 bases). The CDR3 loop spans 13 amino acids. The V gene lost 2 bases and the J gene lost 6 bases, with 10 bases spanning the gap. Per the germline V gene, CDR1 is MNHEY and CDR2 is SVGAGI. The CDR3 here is CASSYGGADGYTF. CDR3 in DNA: TGTGCCAGCAGTTACGGGGGGGCGGATGGCTACACCTTC.

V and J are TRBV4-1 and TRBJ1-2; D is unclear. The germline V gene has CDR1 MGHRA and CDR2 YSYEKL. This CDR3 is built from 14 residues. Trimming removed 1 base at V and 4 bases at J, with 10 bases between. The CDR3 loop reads CASSQGEGAYGYTF. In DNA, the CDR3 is TGCGCCAGCAGCCAAGGTGAGGGAGCCTATGGCTACACCTTC.

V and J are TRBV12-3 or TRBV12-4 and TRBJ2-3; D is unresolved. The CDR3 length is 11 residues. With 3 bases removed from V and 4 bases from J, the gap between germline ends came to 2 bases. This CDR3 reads CASSFADTQYF. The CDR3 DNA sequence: TGTGCCAGCAGTTTCGCAGATACGCAGTATTTT.

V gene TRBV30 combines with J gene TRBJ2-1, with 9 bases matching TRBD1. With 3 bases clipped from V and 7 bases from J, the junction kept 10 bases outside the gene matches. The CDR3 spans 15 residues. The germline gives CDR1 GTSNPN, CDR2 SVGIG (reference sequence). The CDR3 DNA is TGTGCCTGGAGACTAACAGGGGGCCCGTGGAATGAGCAGTTCTTC. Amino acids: CAWRLTGGPWNEQFF.

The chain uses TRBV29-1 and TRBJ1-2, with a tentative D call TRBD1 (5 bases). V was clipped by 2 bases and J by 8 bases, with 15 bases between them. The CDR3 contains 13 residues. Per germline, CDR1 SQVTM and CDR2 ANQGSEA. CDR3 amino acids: CSVEPTRAGGYTF. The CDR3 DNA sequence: TGCAGCGTTGAACCTACCAGGGCGGGAGGCTACACCTTC. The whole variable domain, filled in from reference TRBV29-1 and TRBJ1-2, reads SAVISQKPSRDICQRGTSLTIQCQVDSQVTMMFWYRQQPGQSLTLIATANQGSEATYESGFVIDKFPISRPNLTFSTLTVSNMSPEDSSIYLCSVEPTRAGGYTFGSGTRLTVV.

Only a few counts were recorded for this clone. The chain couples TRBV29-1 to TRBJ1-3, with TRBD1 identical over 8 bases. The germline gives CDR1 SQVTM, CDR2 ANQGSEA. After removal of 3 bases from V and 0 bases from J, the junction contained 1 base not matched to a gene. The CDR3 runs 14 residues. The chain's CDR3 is CSVEGQDSGNTIYF. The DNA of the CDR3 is TGCAGCGTTGAGGGACAGGACTCTGGAAACACCATATATTTT.

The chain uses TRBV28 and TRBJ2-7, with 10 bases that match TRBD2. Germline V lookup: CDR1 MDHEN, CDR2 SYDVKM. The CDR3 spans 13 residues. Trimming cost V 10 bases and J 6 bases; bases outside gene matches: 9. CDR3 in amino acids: CATKREGISEQYF. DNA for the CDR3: TGTGCCACCAAGCGGGAGGGAATCTCCGAGCAGTACTTC.

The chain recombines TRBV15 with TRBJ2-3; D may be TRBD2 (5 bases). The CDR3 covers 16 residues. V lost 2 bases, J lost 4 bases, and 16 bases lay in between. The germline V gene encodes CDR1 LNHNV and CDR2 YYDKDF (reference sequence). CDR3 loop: CATSRSLGTGSDTQYF. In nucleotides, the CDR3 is TGTGCCACCAGCAGATCCTTGGGTACGGGGTCAGATACGCAGTATTTT.

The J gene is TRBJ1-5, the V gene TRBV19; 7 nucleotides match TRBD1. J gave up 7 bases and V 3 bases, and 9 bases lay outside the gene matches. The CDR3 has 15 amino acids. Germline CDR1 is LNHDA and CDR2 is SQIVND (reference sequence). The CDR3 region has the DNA TGTGCCAGTAGTATTCAAACAGGGGTGGGGCAGCCCCAGCATTTT. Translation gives CASSIQTGVGQPQHF.

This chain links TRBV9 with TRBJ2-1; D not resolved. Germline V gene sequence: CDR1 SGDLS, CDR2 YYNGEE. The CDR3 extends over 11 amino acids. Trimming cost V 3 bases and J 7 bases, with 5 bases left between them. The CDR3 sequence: CASSALNEQFF. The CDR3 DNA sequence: TGTGCCAGCAGCGCACTAAATGAGCAGTTCTTC. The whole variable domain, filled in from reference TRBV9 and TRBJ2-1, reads DSGVTQTPKHLITATGQRVTLRCSPRSGDLSVYWYQQSLDQGLQFLIQYYNGEERAKGNILERFSAQQFPDLHSELNLSSLELGDSALYFCASSALNEQFFGPGTRLTVL.

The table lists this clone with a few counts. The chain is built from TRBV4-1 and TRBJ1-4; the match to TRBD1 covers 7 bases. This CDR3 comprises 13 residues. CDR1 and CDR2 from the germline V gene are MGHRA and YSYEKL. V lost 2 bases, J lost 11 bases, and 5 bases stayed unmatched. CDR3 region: CASSQLQGFKLFF. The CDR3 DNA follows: TGCGCCAGCAGCCAATTACAGGGGTTTAAACTGTTTTTT.

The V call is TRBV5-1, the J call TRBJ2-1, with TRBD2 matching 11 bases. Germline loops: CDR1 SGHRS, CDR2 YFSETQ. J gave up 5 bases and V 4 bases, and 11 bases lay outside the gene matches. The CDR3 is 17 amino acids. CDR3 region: CASSPGILAGAHNEQFF. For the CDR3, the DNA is TGCGCCAGCAGCCCCGGTATACTAGCGGGAGCCCACAATGAGCAGTTCTTC.

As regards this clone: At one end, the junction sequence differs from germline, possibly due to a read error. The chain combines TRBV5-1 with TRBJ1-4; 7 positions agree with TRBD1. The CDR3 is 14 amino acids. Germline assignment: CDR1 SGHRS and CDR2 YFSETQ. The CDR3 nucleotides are TGCGCCAGCAGCTTGGGACAGGGAGTTGAAAACCTGTTTTTT. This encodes CASSLGQGVENLFF.

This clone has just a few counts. The CDR3 DNA sequence: TGTGCCAGCAGTCCCTGGAGCGGGAGTTCCTACGAGCAGTACTTC. Translated: CASSPWSGSSYEQYF. The chain is built from TRBV6-2 or TRBV6-3 and TRBJ2-7; 8 bases map to TRBD2. Germline CDR1 MNHEY, CDR2 SVGEGT. With 5 bases clipped from V and 1 base from J, the junction kept 7 bases outside the gene matches. CDR3 size: 15 residues.

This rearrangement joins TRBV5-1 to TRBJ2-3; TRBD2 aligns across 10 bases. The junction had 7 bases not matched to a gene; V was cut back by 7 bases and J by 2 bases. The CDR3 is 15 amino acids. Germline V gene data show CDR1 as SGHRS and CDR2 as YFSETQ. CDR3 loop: CASSLAGGLTDTQYF. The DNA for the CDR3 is TGCGCCAGCTCCTTAGCGGGAGGCCTCACAGATACGCAGTATTTT.

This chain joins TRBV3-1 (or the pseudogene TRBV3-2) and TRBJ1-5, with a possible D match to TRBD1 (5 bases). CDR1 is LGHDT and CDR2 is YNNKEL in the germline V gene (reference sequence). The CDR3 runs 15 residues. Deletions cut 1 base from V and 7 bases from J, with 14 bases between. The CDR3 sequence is CASSQVSGPGQPQHF. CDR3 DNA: TGTGCCAGCAGCCAAGTTTCAGGGCCTGGCCAGCCCCAGCATTTT.

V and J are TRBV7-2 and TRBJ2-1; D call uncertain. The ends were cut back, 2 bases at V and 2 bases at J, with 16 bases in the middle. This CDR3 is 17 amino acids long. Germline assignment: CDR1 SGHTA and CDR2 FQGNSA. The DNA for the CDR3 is TGTGCCAGCAGCTTATCCGCCCCTGGCTTACCCTACAATGAGCAGTTCTTC. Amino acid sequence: CASSLSAPGLPYNEQFF.

Here the CDR3 DNA reads TGTGCCAGCAGTTTAGCTAACCCATTGGATACGCAGTATTTT. This sequence encodes CASSLANPLDTQYF. The chain joins TRBV27 to TRBJ2-3; no clear D. The CDR3 spans 14 residues. Per germline, CDR1 MNHEY and CDR2 SMNVEV (reference sequence). Trimming took 2 bases from V and 6 from J, leaving 12 bases between them.

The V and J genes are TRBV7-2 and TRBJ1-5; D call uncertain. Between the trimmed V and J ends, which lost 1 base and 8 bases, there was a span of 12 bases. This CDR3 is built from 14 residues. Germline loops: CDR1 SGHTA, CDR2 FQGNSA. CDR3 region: CASSLGWFPEPQHF. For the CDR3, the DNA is TGTGCCAGCAGCTTAGGTTGGTTTCCAGAGCCCCAGCATTTT.

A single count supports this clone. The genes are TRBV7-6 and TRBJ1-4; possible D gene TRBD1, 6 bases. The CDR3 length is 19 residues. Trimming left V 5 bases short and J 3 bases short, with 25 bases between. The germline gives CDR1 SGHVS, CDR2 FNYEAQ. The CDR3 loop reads CASSLYPPTGSTANEKLFF. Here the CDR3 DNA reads TGTGCCAGCAGCCTCTACCCCCCTACAGGGTCAACGGCTAATGAAAAACTGTTTTTT. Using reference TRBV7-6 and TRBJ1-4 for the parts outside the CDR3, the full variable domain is GAGVSQSPRYKVTKRGQDVALRCDPISGHVSLYWYRQALGQGPEFLTYFNYEAQQDKSGLPNDRFSAERPEGSISTLTIQRTEQRDSAMYRCASSLYPPTGSTANEKLFFGSGTQLSVL.